The 4 T cell receptor beta chains given below trace back to one sample, sequenced in a study of T cells after posttransplantation cyclophosphamide. Busulfan-fludarabine conditioning, marrow transplant, and cyclophosphamide on days +3 and +4 were administered. Data came from immunoSEQ multiplex PCR; TCRdb stores just in-frame clones and leaves some out. The sample lists some 45,000 clones, 80% to 95% occurring once. Material: PBMCs, obtained roughly 60 days after allogeneic stem cell transplant with posttransplant cyclophosphamide. These TCRs come from a male patient aged 60 to 75 who received an allogeneic stem cell transplant from a related donor and was CMV-positive. A share of the T cells may be of graft donor origin.

The J gene is TRBJ2-3, the V gene TRBV5-1, with a tentative D call TRBD2 (7 bases). Germline-derived CDR1 and CDR2 are SGHRS and YFSETQ. The CDR3 length is 14 residues. The V and J ends lost 1 base and 6 bases respectively, with 12 bases between them. CDR3 DNA: TGCGCCAGCAGCTTGACGGCGGGGGCGGATACGCAGTATTTT. This sequence encodes CASSLTAGADTQYF.

This clone occurred once. The rearrangement uses TRBV27 and TRBJ1-2, with a tentative D call TRBD1 (5 bases). Per the germline V gene, CDR1 is MNHEY and CDR2 is SMNVEV (reference sequence). The CDR3 covers 16 residues. Trimming removed 2 bases at V and 4 bases at J, with 17 bases between. CDR3 protein: CASSLMSTGSSYGYTF. CDR3 nucleotide sequence: TGTGCCAGCAGTTTAATGTCCACAGGTTCGAGCTATGGCTACACCTTC.

Worth noting for this clone: This same CDR3 is encoded by further DNA sequences in the sample. The chain employs TRBV18 and TRBJ1-1; D call uncertain. V was pared by 2 bases and J by 1 base, with 5 bases between. Looked up from germline, CDR1 is KGHSH and CDR2 is LQKENI. The CDR3 runs 13 residues. DNA for the CDR3: TGTGCCAGCTCACCATCAGGGAACACTGAAGCTTTCTTT. As protein: CASSPSGNTEAFF.

The chain couples TRBV7-2 to TRBJ1-2, with D possibly matching TRBD1 (5 bases). This CDR3 comprises 14 residues. CDR1 and CDR2 (germline): SGHTA, FQGNSA. V gave up 2 bases and J gave up 4 bases, with 11 bases separating them. CDR3 DNA: TGTGCCAGCAGCTTACTCCAGGGAAGCTATGGCTACACCTTC. It yields the protein CASSLLQGSYGYTF.